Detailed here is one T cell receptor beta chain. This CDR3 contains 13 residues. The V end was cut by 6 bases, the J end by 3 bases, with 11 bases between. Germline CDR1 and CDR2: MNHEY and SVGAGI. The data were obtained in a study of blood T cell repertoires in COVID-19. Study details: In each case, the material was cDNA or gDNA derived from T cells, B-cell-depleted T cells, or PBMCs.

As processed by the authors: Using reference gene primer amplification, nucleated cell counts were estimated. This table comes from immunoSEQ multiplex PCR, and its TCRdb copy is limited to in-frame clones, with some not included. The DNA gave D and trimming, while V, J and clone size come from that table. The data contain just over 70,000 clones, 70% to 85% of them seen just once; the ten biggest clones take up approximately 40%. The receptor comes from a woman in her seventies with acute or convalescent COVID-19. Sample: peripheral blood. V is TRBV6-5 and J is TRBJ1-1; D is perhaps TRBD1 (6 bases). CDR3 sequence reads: CASRTTGYTEAFF. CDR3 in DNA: TGTGCCAGCAGGACTACAGGGTACACTGAAGCTTTCTTT.